Reported below is one TCR beta chain. This specimen belongs to a study of cytomegalovirus exposure and HLA in healthy donors. Germline CDR1 SNHLY, CDR2 FYNNEI. The CDR3 is 15 residues long. Trimming took 2 bases from V and 4 from J; bases not matched to a gene: 3. In the PCR, 60 Vbeta and 13 Jbeta primers were used. TCRdb keeps only in-frame clones here, not all; method: immunoSEQ multiplex PCR. The profile covers approximately 120,000 clones, with approximately 74% appearing a single time and 4% taken by the ten largest. Specimen: PBMCs. The sequence came from a man aged 35 to 55 in good health and CMV-seropositive. The rearrangement uses TRBV2 and TRBJ2-1; 9 nucleotides match TRBD2. CDR3 protein: CASSESSGGYNEQFF. CDR3 nucleotide sequence: TGTGCCAGCAGTGAAAGTAGCGGGGGATACAATGAGCAGTTCTTC.